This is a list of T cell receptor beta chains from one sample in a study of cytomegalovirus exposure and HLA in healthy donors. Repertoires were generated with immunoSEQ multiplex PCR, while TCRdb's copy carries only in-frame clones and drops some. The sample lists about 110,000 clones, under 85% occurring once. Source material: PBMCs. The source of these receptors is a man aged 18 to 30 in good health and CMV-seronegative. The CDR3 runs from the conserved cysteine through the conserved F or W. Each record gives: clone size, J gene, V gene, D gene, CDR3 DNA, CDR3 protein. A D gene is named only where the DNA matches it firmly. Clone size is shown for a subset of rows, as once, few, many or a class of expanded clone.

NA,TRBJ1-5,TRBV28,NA,TGTGCCAGCAGTCAACCAGGGGAAGGTCAGCCCCAGCATTTT,CASSQPGEGQPQHF
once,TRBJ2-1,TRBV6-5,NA,TGTGCCAGCAGTTATCGAGGACTCGCCCAACCGAATGAGCAGTTCTTC,CASSYRGLAQPNEQFF
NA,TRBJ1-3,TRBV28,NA,TGTGCCAGCAGTGCGACACCACGCTCTGGAAACACCATATATTTT,CASSATPRSGNTIYF
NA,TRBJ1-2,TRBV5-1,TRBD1,TGCGCCAGCAGCCCGTTTGCCGGGACAGGGTCGGGCTACACCTTC,CASSPFAGTGSGYTF
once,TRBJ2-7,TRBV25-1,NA,TGTGCCAGCAGTGGTACGGGATTCGGAGCATACGAGCAGTACTTC,CASSGTGFGAYEQYF
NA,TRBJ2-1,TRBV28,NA,TGTGCCAGCAGTCCCCCAGGAGGGGTCAATGAGCAGTTCTTC,CASSPPGGVNEQFF
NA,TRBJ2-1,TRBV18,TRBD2,TGTGCCAGCTCAACGGGACCCGGGACTAGCGGGGGGGAGCAGTTCTTC,CASSTGPGTSGGEQFF
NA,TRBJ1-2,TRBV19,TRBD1,TGTGCCAGTAGTATCCTCTGGACAGGGGACCTTCGCGAGGGCTACACCTTC,CASSILWTGDLREGYTF
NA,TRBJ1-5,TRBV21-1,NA,TGTGCCAGCAGCAAAGCGCATCAGGGCCACATTCAGCCCCAGCATTTT,CASSKAHQGHIQPQHF
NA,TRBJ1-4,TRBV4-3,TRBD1,TGCGCCAGCAGCCAAGATTTCGGGACAGGGACAACTAATGAAAAACTGTTTTTT,CASSQDFGTGTTNEKLFF
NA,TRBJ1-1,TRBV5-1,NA,TGCGCCAGCAGCTTGGTGGCTAGGAGTGGAACTGAAGCTTTCTTT,CASSLVARSGTEAFF
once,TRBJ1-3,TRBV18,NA,TGTGCCAGCCCACCACGCGGCAGCACTGGAAACACCATATATTTT,CASPPRGSTGNTIYF
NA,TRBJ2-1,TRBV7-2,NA,TGTGCCAGCAGCTTGGCCGGGAAGGGTTGGAATGAGCAGTTCTTC,CASSLAGKGWNEQFF
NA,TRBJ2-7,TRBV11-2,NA,TGTGCCAGCAGCTTGGCAGGGAACTACGAGCAGTACTTC,CASSLAGNYEQYF
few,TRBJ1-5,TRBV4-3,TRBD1,TGCGCCAGCGGACAGGGGCTCGGAGGCAATCAGCCCCAGCATTTT,CASGQGLGGNQPQHF
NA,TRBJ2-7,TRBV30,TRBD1,TGTGCCTGGACCGGGACAGGGGGGATATACGAGCAGTACTTC,CAWTGTGGIYEQYF
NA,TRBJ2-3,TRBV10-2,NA,TGCGCCAGCACCATCCCCACCCTACAGGGAGCGAGCACAGATACGCAGTATTTT,CASTIPTLQGASTDTQYF
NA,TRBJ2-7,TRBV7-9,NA,TGTGCCAGCAGCCGTAGCTCCTACGAGCAGTACTTC,CASSRSSYEQYF
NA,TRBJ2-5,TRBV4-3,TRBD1,TGCGCCAGCAGCCAAGGACAGGGATCGGAGACCCAGTACTTC,CASSQGQGSETQYF
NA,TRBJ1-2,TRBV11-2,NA,TGTGCCACACCGGGGGAGGGATCCTATGGCTACACCTTC,CATPGEGSYGYTF
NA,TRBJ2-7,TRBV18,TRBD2,TGTGCCAGCTCACCAGGGGGGAGGGCCTCCGAGCAGTACTTC,CASSPGGRASEQYF
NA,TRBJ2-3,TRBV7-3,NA,TGTGCCAGCAGCTTAGCGGGAAGCCTCCATGATACGCAGTATTTT,CASSLAGSLHDTQYF
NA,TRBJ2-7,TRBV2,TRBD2,TGTGCCAGCAGGGGGACTATAGCGCCGTCCCGGGGGCAGTACTTC,CASRGTIAPSRGQYF
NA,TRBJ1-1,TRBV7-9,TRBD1,TGTGCCAGCACCTCGTCCGGGACAGGGATCTCTGAAGCTTTCTTT,CASTSSGTGISEAFF
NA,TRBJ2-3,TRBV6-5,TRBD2,TGTGCCAGCAGTTACTCGGGCGGGAGGGCGACAGATACGCAGTATTTT,CASSYSGGRATDTQYF
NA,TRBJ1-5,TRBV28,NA,TGTGCCAGCAGTTCCTCGGGCGGGCAGCATTTT,CASSSSGGQHF
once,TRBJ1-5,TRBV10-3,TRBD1,TGTGCCATCAGTGAGTCGATTGGACAGGGTAATCAGCCCCAGCATTTT,CAISESIGQGNQPQHF
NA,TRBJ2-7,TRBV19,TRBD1,TGTGCCAGTTACAGGGGCGAGCAGTACTTC,CASYRGEQYF
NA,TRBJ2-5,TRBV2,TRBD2,TGTGCCAGCAACAAAGGGAGGGGACAAGAGACCCAGTACTTC,CASNKGRGQETQYF
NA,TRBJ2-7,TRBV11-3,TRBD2,TGTGCCAGCAGCAGGGGGTTTAGCGGGAGGGCCGACGAGCAGTACTTC,CASSRGFSGRADEQYF
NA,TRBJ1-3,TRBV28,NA,TGTGCCAGCACTAAGGGGGTCTCTGGAAACACCATATATTTT,CASTKGVSGNTIYF
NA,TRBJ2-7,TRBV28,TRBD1,TGTGCCAGCAGTTTAACCTGGACAGGGTACAGCGAGCAGTACTTC,CASSLTWTGYSEQYF
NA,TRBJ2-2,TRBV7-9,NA,TGTGCCAGCACTGCGAACACCGGGGAGCTGTTTTTT,CASTANTGELFF
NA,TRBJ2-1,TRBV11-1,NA,TGTGCCAGCAGCTATGCAGACAATGAGCAGTTCTTC,CASSYADNEQFF
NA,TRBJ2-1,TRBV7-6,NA,TGTGCCAGCAGCTCCCGACCACAGGGACCCAATGAGCAGTTCTTC,CASSSRPQGPNEQFF
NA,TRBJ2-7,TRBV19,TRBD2,TGTGCCACCCAACCGGGACTAGGCGTCTACGAGCAGTACTTC,CATQPGLGVYEQYF
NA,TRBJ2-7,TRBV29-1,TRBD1,TGCAGCGGGCTGACAGGGAGCTCCTACGAGCAGTACTTC,CSGLTGSSYEQYF
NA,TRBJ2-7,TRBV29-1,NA,TGCAGCCCCCTCCGGCAGGGCCACGAGCAGTACTTC,CSPLRQGHEQYF
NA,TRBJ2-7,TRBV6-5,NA,TGTGCCAGCAGTTACGAGCAGGACAGACCCTACGAGCAGTACTTC,CASSYEQDRPYEQYF
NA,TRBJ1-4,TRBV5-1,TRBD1,TGCGCCAGCAGCCATGGACAGGGCCCAACTAATGAAAAACTGTTTTTT,CASSHGQGPTNEKLFF
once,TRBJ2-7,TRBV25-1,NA,TGTGCCAGCAGGGGGCCCTCCTACGAGCAGTACTTC,CASRGPSYEQYF
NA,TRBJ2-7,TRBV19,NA,TGTGCCAGTAGTATAGTCAGGGGATACCCCCAGGAGCAGTACTTC,CASSIVRGYPQEQYF
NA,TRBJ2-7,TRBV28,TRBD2,TGTGCCAGCAGTTTAGGGGTGCGGGGGGCGTGGGACGAGCAGTACTTC,CASSLGVRGAWDEQYF
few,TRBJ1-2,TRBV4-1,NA,TGCGCCAGCAGCCAAACGACAGGCCTCTATGGCTACACCTTC,CASSQTTGLYGYTF
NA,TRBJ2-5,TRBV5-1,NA,TGCGCCAGCAGCTTGTCTGCGGGCGGAGGGGAAGAGACCCAGTACTTC,CASSLSAGGGEETQYF
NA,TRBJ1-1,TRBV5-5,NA,TGTGCCAGCAGCATTGGACATATTGAAGCTTTCTTT,CASSIGHIEAFF
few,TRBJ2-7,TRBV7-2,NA,TGTGCCAGCAGCTCTTCCGGCCCGGGGGCGGGAGTGGCCTACGAGCAGTACTTC,CASSSSGPGAGVAYEQYF
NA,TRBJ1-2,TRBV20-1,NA,TGCATTAGCAGAGGCGACTATGGCTACACCTTC,CISRGDYGYTF
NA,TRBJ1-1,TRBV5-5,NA,TGTGCCAGCAGCCCCTGGGGGCTGAACACTGAAGCTTTCTTT,CASSPWGLNTEAFF
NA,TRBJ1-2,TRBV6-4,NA,TGTGCCAGCAGCAGGACCAGGGGCCGGCAAGCTAACTATGGCTACACCTTC,CASSRTRGRQANYGYTF
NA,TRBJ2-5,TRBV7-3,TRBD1,TGTGCCAGCAGCTTGGGACAGGGAGGATTGAGAGAGACCCAGTACTTC,CASSLGQGGLRETQYF
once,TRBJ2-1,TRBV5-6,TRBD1,TGTGCCAGCAGCTTGTACTTCCGGGACAGGGACAATGAGCAGTTCTTC,CASSLYFRDRDNEQFF
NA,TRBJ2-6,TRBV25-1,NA,TGTGCCATCCAGGAACCTGGGGCCAACGTCCTGACTTTC,CAIQEPGANVLTF